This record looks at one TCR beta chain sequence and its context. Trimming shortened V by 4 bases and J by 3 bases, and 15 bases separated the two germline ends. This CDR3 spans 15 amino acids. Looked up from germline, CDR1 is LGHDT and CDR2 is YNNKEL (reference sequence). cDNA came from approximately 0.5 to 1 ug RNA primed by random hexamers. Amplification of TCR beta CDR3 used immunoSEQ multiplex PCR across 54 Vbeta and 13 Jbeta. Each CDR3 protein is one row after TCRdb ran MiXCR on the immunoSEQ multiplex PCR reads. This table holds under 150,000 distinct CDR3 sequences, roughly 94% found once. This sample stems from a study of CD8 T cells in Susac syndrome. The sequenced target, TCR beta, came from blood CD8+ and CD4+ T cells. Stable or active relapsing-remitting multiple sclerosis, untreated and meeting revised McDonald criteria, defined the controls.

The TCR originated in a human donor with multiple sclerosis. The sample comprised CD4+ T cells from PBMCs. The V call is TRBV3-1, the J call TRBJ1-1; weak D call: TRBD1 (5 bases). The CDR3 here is CASSPPQVGDTEAFF. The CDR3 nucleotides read TGTGCCAGCAGCCCCCCCCAGGTGGGGGACACTGAAGCTTTCTTT.